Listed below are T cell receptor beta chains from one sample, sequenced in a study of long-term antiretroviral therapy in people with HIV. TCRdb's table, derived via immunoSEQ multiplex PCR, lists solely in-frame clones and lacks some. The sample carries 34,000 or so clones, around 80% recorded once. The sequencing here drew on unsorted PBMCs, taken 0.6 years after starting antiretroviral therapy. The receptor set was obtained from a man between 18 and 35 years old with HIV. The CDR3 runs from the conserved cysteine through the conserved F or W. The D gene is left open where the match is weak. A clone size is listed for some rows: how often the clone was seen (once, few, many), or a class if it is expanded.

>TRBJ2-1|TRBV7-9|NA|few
CASSEYEQFF
TGTGCCAGCAGCGAGTATGAGCAGTTCTTC
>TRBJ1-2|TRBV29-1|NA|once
CSVARTAYGYTF
TGCAGCGTGGCCCGGACAGCTTATGGCTACACCTTC
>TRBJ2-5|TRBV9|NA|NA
CASSALRGKQETQYF
TGTGCCAGCAGCGCACTTCGGGGCAAACAAGAGACCCAGTACTTC
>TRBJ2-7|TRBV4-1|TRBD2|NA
CASSQSRGGAYEQYF
TGCGCCAGCAGCCAATCTCGGGGGGGGGCCTACGAGCAGTACTTC
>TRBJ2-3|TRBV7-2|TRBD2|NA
CASSFGLEPSTDTQYF
TGTGCCAGCAGCTTCGGACTAGAACCGAGCACAGATACGCAGTATTTT
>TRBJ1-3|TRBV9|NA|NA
CASSVGLWSSGNTIYF
TGTGCCAGCAGCGTGGGACTATGGAGCTCTGGAAACACCATATATTTT
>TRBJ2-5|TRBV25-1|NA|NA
CASSKAGSLTQYF
TGTGCCAGCAGTAAGGCGGGTTCGTTAACCCAGTACTTC
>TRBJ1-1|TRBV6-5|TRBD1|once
CVSSYSSSGGTEAFF
TGTGTCAGCAGTTACTCGAGTTCAGGGGGAACTGAAGCTTTCTTT
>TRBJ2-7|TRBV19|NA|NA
CASSIGGQKNYEQYF
TGTGCCAGCAGTATAGGAGGGCAGAAAAACTACGAGCAGTACTTC
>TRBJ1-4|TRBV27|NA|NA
CASSLAGRPEEKLFF
TGTGCCAGCAGTTTAGCGGGGCGCCCGGAGGAAAAACTGTTTTTT
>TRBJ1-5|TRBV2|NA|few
CASSPSPGQPQHF
TGTGCCAGCAGTCCGAGCCCGGGGCAGCCCCAGCATTTT
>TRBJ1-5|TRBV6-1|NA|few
CASSDGGWSSNQPQHF
TGTGCCAGCAGTGACGGGGGGTGGTCGAGCAATCAGCCCCAGCATTTT
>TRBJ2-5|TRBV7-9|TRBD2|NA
CASSLGTSGLQETQYF
TGTGCCAGCAGCCTAGGGACTAGCGGGCTCCAAGAGACCCAGTACTTC
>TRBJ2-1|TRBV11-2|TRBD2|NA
CASSALTSGRANEQFF
TGTGCCAGCAGCGCGTTAACTAGCGGGAGAGCCAATGAGCAGTTCTTC